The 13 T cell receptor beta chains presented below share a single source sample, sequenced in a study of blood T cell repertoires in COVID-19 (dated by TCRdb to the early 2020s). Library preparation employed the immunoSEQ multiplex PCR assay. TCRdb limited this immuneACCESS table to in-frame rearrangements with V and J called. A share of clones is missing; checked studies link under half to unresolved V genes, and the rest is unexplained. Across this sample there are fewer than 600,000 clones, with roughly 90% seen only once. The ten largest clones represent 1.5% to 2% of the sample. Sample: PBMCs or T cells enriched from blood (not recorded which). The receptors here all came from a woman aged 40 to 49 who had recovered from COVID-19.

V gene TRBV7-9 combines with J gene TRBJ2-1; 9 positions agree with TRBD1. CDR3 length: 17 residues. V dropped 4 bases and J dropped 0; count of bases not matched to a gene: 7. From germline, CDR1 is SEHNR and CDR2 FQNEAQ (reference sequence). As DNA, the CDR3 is TGTGCCAGCAGCTCTCGGGACAGGGACAGCTCCTACAATGAGCAGTTCTTC. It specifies CASSSRDRDSSYNEQFF.

For the CDR3, the DNA is TGTGCCAGCAGTTCCCCAGGGAAAGCTTTCTTT. It is translated as CASSSPGKAFF. This chain joins TRBV6-2 or TRBV6-3 and TRBJ1-1; perhaps TRBD1 as D (5 bases). V shed 4 bases and J shed 9 bases, with 9 bases lying between them. Germline-derived CDR1 and CDR2 are MNHEY and SVGEGT. The CDR3 has 11 amino acids.

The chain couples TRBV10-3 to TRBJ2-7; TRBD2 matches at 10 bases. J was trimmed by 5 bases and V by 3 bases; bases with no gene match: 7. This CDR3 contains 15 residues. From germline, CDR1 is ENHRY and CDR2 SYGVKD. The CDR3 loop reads CAISDMASGSNEQYF. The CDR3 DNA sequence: TGTGCCATCAGTGACATGGCTAGCGGGAGCAACGAGCAGTACTTC.

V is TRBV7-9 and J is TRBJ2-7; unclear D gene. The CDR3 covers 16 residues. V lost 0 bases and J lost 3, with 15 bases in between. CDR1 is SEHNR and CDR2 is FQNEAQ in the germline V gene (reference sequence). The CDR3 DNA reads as TGTGCCAGCAGCTTAGCTTTTACAGTCATAGGCTACGAGCAGTACTTC. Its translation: CASSLAFTVIGYEQYF.

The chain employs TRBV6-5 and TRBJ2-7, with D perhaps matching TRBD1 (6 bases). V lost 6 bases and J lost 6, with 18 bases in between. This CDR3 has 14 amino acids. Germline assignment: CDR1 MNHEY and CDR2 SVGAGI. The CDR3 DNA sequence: TGTGCCAGCAGGTCAACAGGGTCCTCAGGCGAGCAGTACTTC. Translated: CASRSTGSSGEQYF.

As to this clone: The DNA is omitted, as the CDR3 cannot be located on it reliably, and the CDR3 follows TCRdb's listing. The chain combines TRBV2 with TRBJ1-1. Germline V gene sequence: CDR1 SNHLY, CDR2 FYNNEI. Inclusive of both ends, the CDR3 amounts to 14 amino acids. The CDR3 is CASSASGRETEAFF.

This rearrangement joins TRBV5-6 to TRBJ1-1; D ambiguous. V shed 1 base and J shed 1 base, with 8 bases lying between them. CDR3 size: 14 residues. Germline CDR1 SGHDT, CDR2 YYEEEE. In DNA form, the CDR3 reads TGTGCCAGCAGCTTGTTCGCGGGGAACACTGAAGCTTTCTTT. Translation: CASSLFAGNTEAFF.

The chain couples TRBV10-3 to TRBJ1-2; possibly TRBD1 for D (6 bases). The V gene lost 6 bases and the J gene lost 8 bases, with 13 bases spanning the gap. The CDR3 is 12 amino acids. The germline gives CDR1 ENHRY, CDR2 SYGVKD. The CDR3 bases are TGTGCCATCAGGGTGGGGACACAGGGCTACACCTTC. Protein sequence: CAIRVGTQGYTF.

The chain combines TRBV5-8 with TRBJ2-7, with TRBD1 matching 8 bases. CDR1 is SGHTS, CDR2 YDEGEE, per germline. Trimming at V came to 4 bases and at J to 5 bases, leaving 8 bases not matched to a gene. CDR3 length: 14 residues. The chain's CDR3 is CASSRRQGTHEQYF. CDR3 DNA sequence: TGTGCCAGCAGCCGGAGACAGGGGACCCACGAGCAGTACTTC.

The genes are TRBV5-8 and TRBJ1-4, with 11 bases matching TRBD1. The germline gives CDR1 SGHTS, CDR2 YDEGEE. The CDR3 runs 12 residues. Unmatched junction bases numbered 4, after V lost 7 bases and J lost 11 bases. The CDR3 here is CASGTGGEKLFF. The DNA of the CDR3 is TGTGCCAGCGGGACAGGGGGAGAGAAACTGTTTTTT.

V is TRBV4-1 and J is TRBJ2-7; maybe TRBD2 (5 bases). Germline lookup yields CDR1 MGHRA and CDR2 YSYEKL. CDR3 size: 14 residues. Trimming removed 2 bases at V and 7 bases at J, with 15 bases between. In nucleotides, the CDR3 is TGCGCCAGCAGCCAAAGAGCCGGGGTCGGTGAGCAGTACTTC. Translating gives CASSQRAGVGEQYF.

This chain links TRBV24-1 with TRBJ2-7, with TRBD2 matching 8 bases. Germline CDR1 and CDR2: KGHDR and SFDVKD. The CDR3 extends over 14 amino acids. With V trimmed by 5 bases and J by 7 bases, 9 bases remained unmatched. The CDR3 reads CATSVSGGPGEQYF. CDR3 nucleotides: TGTGCCACCAGTGTCTCGGGAGGGCCGGGTGAGCAGTACTTC.

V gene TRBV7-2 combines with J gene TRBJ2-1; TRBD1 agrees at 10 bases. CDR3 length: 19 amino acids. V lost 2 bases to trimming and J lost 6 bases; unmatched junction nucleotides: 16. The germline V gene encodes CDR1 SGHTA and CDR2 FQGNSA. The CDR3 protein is CASSLIGRQGAVYFNEQFF. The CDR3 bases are TGTGCCAGCAGCTTAATAGGCCGACAGGGGGCTGTCTATTTCAATGAGCAGTTCTTC.